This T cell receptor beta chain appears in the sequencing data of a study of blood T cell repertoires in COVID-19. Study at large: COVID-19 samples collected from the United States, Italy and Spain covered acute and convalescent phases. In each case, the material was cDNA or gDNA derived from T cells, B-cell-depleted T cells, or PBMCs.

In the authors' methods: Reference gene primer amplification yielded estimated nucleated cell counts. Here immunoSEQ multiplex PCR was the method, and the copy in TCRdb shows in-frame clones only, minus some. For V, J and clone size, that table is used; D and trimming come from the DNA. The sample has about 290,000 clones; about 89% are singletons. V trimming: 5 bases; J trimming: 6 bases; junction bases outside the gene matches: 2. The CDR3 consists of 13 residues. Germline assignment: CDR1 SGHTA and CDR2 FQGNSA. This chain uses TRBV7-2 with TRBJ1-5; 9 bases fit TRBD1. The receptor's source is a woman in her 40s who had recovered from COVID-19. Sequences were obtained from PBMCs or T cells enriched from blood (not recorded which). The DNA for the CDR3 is TGTGCCAGCAGCGGGACAGGGCCTCAGCCCCAGCATTTT. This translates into CASSGTGPQPQHF.